The 26 T cell receptor beta chains reported below all come from one sample, sequenced in a study of PD-L1 blockade in urothelial cancer (dated by TCRdb to between 2016 and 2019). The library was built by means of the immunoSEQ multiplex PCR assay. This immuneACCESS table, as held by TCRdb, lists in-frame sequences with V and J called but not all clones. Of the missing ones, under half trace to an unresolved V gene in checked studies; the others have no known cause. Here the sample has tens of thousands of clones; 70% to 90% occur a single time. Jointly, the top ten make up 2.9% of the sample. The starting material was PBMCs, obtained around atezolizumab (anti-PD-L1) treatment. These receptors originate from a man between 45 and 60 years old with urothelial cancer.

The chain employs TRBV5-6 and TRBJ1-6; 7 bases map to TRBD1. Trimming cost V 2 bases and J 10 bases; bases outside gene matches: 6. Germline CDR1 SGHDT, CDR2 YYEEEE. The CDR3 consists of 14 residues. CDR3 nucleotides: TGTGCCAGCAGCTTCCGACAGGGAAGGTCACCCCTCCACTTT. Its translation: CASSFRQGRSPLHF.

This chain links TRBV2 with TRBJ2-1; D is unresolved. Per the germline V gene, CDR1 is SNHLY and CDR2 is FYNNEI. V dropped 8 bases and J dropped 0 bases, with 14 bases sitting between them. This CDR3 is 15 amino acids long. CDR3 bases: TGTGCCAGCCTGAGCTTAAGTAACTCCTACAATGAGCAGTTCTTC. This translates into CASLSLSNSYNEQFF.

The gene calls are TRBV9 and TRBJ2-5; maybe TRBD1 (5 bases). Germline V gene lookup returns CDR1 SGDLS and CDR2 YYNGEE. The CDR3 extends over 13 amino acids. With 3 bases removed from V and 5 bases from J, the gap between germline ends came to 11 bases. CDR3 protein: CASSARVRETQYF. The CDR3 coding sequence is TGTGCCAGCAGCGCCAGGGTAAGGGAGACCCAGTACTTC.

In the case of this clone: The same CDR3 is also encoded by other DNA sequences in this sample. CDR3 region: CASTDGTASYEQYF. The CDR3 DNA sequence: TGTGCCAGCACCGATGGGACTGCTTCCTACGAGCAGTACTTC. This rearrangement joins TRBV28 to TRBJ2-7, with TRBD2 as a possible D gene (6 bases). The V and J ends lost 7 bases and 1 base respectively, with 14 bases between them. The CDR3 is made up of 14 amino acids. Germline values: CDR1 MDHEN, CDR2 SYDVKM.

This clone was observed a single time. The chain carries TRBV9 and TRBJ2-2; 15 nucleotides line up with TRBD2. The germline V gene has CDR1 SGDLS and CDR2 YYNGEE. This CDR3 contains 18 residues. Trimming cost V 4 bases and J 4 bases; bases outside gene matches: 8. As DNA, the CDR3 is TGTGCCAGCAGCTCACGGACTAGCGGGAGGGCGTTCACCGGGGAGCTGTTTTTT. Translating gives CASSSRTSGRAFTGELFF.

The V and J genes are TRBV5-1 and TRBJ1-4, with 8 bases matching TRBD1. The germline gives CDR1 SGHRS, CDR2 YFSETQ. CDR3 length: 14 residues. V trimming: 0 bases; J trimming: 8 bases; junction bases outside the gene matches: 3. DNA for the CDR3: TGCGCCAGCAGCTTGGCAGGGGGCAACGAAAAACTGTTTTTT. Its protein product is CASSLAGGNEKLFF. The full variable domain, in which reference TRBV5-1 and TRBJ1-4 provide the parts outside the CDR3, is KAGVTQTPRYLIKTRGQQVTLSCSPISGHRSVSWYQQTPGQGLQFLFEYFSETQRNKGNFPGRFSGRQFSNSRSEMNVSTLELGDSALYLCASSLAGGNEKLFFGSGTQLSVL.

This chain connects TRBV15 to TRBJ2-3; the match to TRBD2 covers 14 bases. V was clipped by 2 bases and J by 3 bases; unmatched bases: 1. Germline V gives CDR1 LNHNV, CDR2 YYDKDF (reference sequence). The CDR3 spans 16 residues. The CDR3 spells CATSRRTSGRTDTQYF. CDR3 sequence (DNA): TGTGCCACCAGCAGAAGGACTAGCGGGAGGACAGATACGCAGTATTTT.

The rearrangement uses TRBV7-9 and TRBJ2-1; the D gene is possibly TRBD2 (5 bases). V gave up 10 bases and J gave up 5 bases, with 21 bases separating them. This CDR3 contains 15 residues. Germline V CDR1 and CDR2: SEHNR, FQNEAQ (reference sequence). CDR3 DNA: TGTGCCACCAACCCCGGACTGAACCCTAACAATGAGCAGTTCTTC. Translation: CATNPGLNPNNEQFF.

The chain is built from TRBV7-8 and TRBJ2-1; 10 bases agree with TRBD2. Unmatched junction bases numbered 2, after V lost 3 bases and J lost 3 bases. The CDR3 sequence is 15 residues long. Germline loops: CDR1 SGHVS, CDR2 FQNEAQ. The CDR3 sequence is CASSFASGSYNEQFF. The CDR3 region has the DNA TGTGCCAGCAGCTTCGCTAGCGGGAGCTACAATGAGCAGTTCTTC.

The chain links TRBV7-9 to TRBJ2-3; 9 bases are shared with TRBD2. Trimming removed 5 bases from V and 0 bases from J; junction bases left unmatched: 6. Germline values: CDR1 SEHNR, CDR2 FQNEAQ (reference sequence). This CDR3 spans 16 amino acids. CDR3 sequence (DNA): TGTGCCAGCAGCGTGCTAGCGGGGCCTAGCACAGATACGCAGTATTTT. Translated: CASSVLAGPSTDTQYF.

The V call is TRBV7-8, the J call TRBJ1-5, with D possibly matching TRBD1 (6 bases). Trimming removed 6 bases at V and 5 bases at J, with 11 bases between. CDR1 is SGHVS and CDR2 is FQNEAQ in the germline V gene. There are 13 residues in the CDR3. CDR3 loop: CASSQDSYQPQHF. The CDR3 DNA is TGTGCCAGCAGTCAGGACAGTTATCAGCCCCAGCATTTT.

This chain links TRBV6-5 with TRBJ1-2, with TRBD1 as a possible D gene (6 bases). The CDR3 spans 12 residues. Trimming left V 6 bases short and J 2 bases short, with 7 bases between. Germline loops: CDR1 MNHEY, CDR2 SVGAGI. The CDR3 DNA reads TGTGCCAGCAGCCAGGGGAACTATGGCTACACCTTC. This gives the protein CASSQGNYGYTF.

This chain joins TRBV5-1 and TRBJ2-6; D gene ambiguous. This CDR3 contains 15 residues. Between the trimmed V and J ends, which lost 4 bases and 0 bases, there was a span of 8 bases. Germline CDR1 SGHRS, CDR2 YFSETQ. The CDR3 bases are TGCGCCAGCAGCGAACAGACCTCTGGGGCCAACGTCCTGACTTTC. It is translated as CASSEQTSGANVLTF.

Written as DNA, the CDR3 is TGTGCCAGCAGCCCGCGGACAGGGGGTAGGGAGACCCAGTACTTC. Encoded protein: CASSPRTGGRETQYF. The chain recombines TRBV9 with TRBJ2-5, with 10 bases fitting TRBD1. From germline, CDR1 is SGDLS and CDR2 YYNGEE. V lost 4 bases and J lost 5; bases outside the gene matches: 8. This CDR3 region has 15 residues.

The chain employs TRBV9 and TRBJ2-2; D remains unclear. Germline lookup yields CDR1 SGDLS and CDR2 YYNGEE. Trimming took 0 bases from V and 0 from J, leaving 3 bases between them. The CDR3 covers 14 residues. The CDR3 sequence is CASSVGANTGELFF. CDR3 sequence (DNA): TGTGCCAGCAGCGTAGGAGCGAACACCGGGGAGCTGTTTTTT.

This CDR3 is CASSDRGRPNEQFF. The CDR3 DNA is TGCGCCAGCAGTGATAGGGGGCGACCCAATGAGCAGTTCTTC. The genes are TRBV10-2 and TRBJ2-1, with 7 nucleotides matching TRBD1. V trimming: 3 bases; J trimming: 6 bases; junction bases outside the gene matches: 5. There are 14 residues in the CDR3. Looked up from germline, CDR1 is WSHSY and CDR2 is SAAADI.

The chain links TRBV7-8 to TRBJ2-3, with TRBD2 as a possible D gene (6 bases). Germline assignment: CDR1 SGHVS and CDR2 FQNEAQ. This CDR3 has 16 residues. Trimming shortened V by 1 base and J by 3 bases, and 14 bases separated the two germline ends. CDR3 residues: CASSLESGLGTDTQYF. The CDR3 DNA sequence: TGTGCCAGCAGCTTAGAAAGCGGGCTGGGAACAGATACGCAGTATTTT.

The genes are TRBV9 and TRBJ1-1; possibly TRBD1 for D (5 bases). Per the germline V gene, CDR1 is SGDLS and CDR2 is YYNGEE. This CDR3 is 15 amino acids long. Trimming left V 0 bases short and J 4 bases short, with 13 bases between. The CDR3 protein is CASSVEALGPTEAFF. CDR3 nucleotides: TGTGCCAGCAGCGTAGAGGCCCTGGGGCCCACTGAAGCTTTCTTT.

This clone came up once. This rearrangement joins TRBV9 to TRBJ2-2, with 9 bases fitting TRBD2. Germline loops: CDR1 SGDLS, CDR2 YYNGEE. CDR3 length: 16 amino acids. Trimming cost V 3 bases and J 0 bases; bases outside gene matches: 3. The CDR3 sequence is CASSDRLAANTGELFF. CDR3 DNA sequence: TGTGCCAGCAGCGACCGACTAGCGGCGAACACCGGGGAGCTGTTTTTT. The full variable domain, with the rest looked up from reference TRBV9 and TRBJ2-2, is DSGVTQTPKHLITATGQRVTLRCSPRSGDLSVYWYQQSLDQGLQFLIQYYNGEERAKGNILERFSAQQFPDLHSELNLSSLELGDSALYFCASSDRLAANTGELFFGEGSRLTVL.

The rearrangement joins TRBV6-1 to TRBJ1-6, with TRBD1 matching over 10 bases. The CDR3 is made up of 15 amino acids. Trimming cost V 4 bases and J 10 bases; bases outside gene matches: 7. The V gene's germline CDR1 is MNHNS and CDR2 SASEGT. The CDR3 DNA is TGTGCCAGCAGTGCCTCGGGACAGGGGAGCTCACCCCTCCACTTT. This sequence encodes CASSASGQGSSPLHF.

The J gene is TRBJ1-2, the V gene TRBV28; D gene uncertain. Germline values: CDR1 MDHEN, CDR2 SYDVKM. The CDR3 consists of 11 residues. DNA of the CDR3: TGTGTCACCTACTCGGTCTATGGCTACACCTTC. It translates to CVTYSVYGYTF.

The gene calls are TRBV6-5 and TRBJ2-1, with D possibly TRBD2 on 6 matching bases. The CDR3 extends over 15 amino acids. The ends were cut back, 4 bases at V and 6 bases at J, with 16 bases in the middle. Germline loops: CDR1 MNHEY, CDR2 SVGAGI. The CDR3 nucleotides are TGTGCCAGCAGTTTCCGGGACTCAAAGCGCAATGAGCAGTTCTTC. It is translated as CASSFRDSKRNEQFF.

The chain carries TRBV27 and TRBJ1-5; D unclear. Germline V CDR1 and CDR2: MNHEY, SMNVEV (reference sequence). Trimming cost V 6 bases and J 0 bases, with 21 bases left between them. This CDR3 spans 18 amino acids. CDR3 region: CASSRGDLIHLSNQPQHF. The CDR3 DNA sequence: TGTGCCAGCAGCCGGGGAGACCTTATCCACCTTAGCAATCAGCCCCAGCATTTT.

This chain links TRBV2 with TRBJ2-2; tentatively, D is TRBD2 (6 bases). Germline CDR1 SNHLY, CDR2 FYNNEI. Trimming left V 8 bases short and J 0 bases short, with 10 bases between. The CDR3 runs to 14 residues. The DNA for the CDR3 is TGTGCCAGCGGCGGGACCACGAACACCGGGGAGCTGTTTTTT. This codes for CASGGTTNTGELFF.

The chain's CDR3 is CASNPSGRNTGELFF. The CDR3 DNA sequence: TGTGCCAGCAACCCTAGCGGGAGAAACACCGGGGAGCTGTTTTTT. The chain uses TRBV9 and TRBJ2-2, with 10 bases identical to TRBD2. From germline, CDR1 is SGDLS and CDR2 YYNGEE. The CDR3 has 15 amino acids. V was clipped by 6 bases and J by 2 bases; unmatched bases: 4.

Only a few counts were recorded for this clone. The rearrangement links TRBV9 to TRBJ2-1; D not resolved. Germline V gene data show CDR1 as SGDLS and CDR2 as YYNGEE. Trimming stripped 2 bases from V and 2 bases from J, with 14 bases between. The CDR3 is made up of 16 amino acids. The DNA for the CDR3 is TGTGCCAGCAGCGTTTTAGGCGGTTACACCTACAATGAGCAGTTCTTC. The encoded protein is CASSVLGGYTYNEQFF.